The 22 T cell receptor beta chains reported below all come from one sample, sequenced in a study of cytomegalovirus exposure and HLA in healthy donors. 60 Vbeta and 13 Jbeta primers were used in PCR. Profiled with immunoSEQ multiplex PCR; TCRdb holds only in-frame clones, not every one. The sample has about 160,000 clones, 86% seen once. Material for sequencing was PBMCs. These receptors came from a woman younger than 30 in good health and CMV-seronegative.

This chain connects TRBV27 to TRBJ1-2; no firm D call. Trimming removed 7 bases from V and 9 bases from J, with 18 bases in between. The CDR3 consists of 13 residues. Germline V gene data show CDR1 as MNHEY and CDR2 as SMNVEV (reference sequence). CDR3 bases: TGTGCCAGCAAGGGTGCGCCGGAGGTTCGCTACACCTTC. Translated: CASKGAPEVRYTF.

J is TRBJ2-5 and V is TRBV19; 7 bases agree with TRBD1. The germline gives CDR1 LNHDA, CDR2 SQIVND (reference sequence). V lost 3 bases and J lost 4; bases outside the gene matches: 11. This CDR3 region has 16 residues. Here the CDR3 DNA reads TGTGCCAGTAGTATGGTAGGGGGCAGACGGGGAGAGACCCAGTACTTC. This encodes CASSMVGGRRGETQYF.

The CDR3 region is CSAHMTNPNTGELFF. The CDR3 coding sequence is TGCAGCGCACATATGACTAACCCAAACACCGGGGAGCTGTTTTTT. This rearrangement joins TRBV29-1 to TRBJ2-2, with D maybe TRBD2 (5 bases). With 7 bases removed from V and 2 bases from J, the gap between germline ends came to 17 bases. This CDR3 has 15 residues. Germline assignment: CDR1 SQVTM and CDR2 ANQGSEA.

The genes are TRBV6-5 and TRBJ1-5; D perhaps matches TRBD1 (5 bases). The germline gives CDR1 MNHEY, CDR2 SVGAGI. V lost 8 bases to trimming and J lost 3 bases, with 14 bases between them. This CDR3 spans 14 amino acids. The CDR3 here is CASGKVGPNQPQHF. CDR3 DNA: TGTGCCAGCGGAAAGGTGGGGCCCAATCAGCCCCAGCATTTT.

The chain recombines TRBV27 with TRBJ2-3; D is possibly TRBD2 (5 bases). The CDR3 runs 13 residues. The V gene lost 1 base and the J gene lost 6 bases, with 8 bases spanning the gap. Per germline, CDR1 MNHEY and CDR2 SMNVEV (reference sequence). CDR3 nucleotide sequence: TGTGCCAGCAGTTTATATCCGGGGGATACGCAGTATTTT. Protein sequence: CASSLYPGDTQYF.

The rearrangement uses TRBV7-8 and TRBJ2-5; TRBD2 aligns across 7 bases. The CDR3 sequence is 14 residues long. With V trimmed by 3 bases and J by 3 bases, 4 bases remained unmatched. In germline, CDR1 is SGHVS, CDR2 FQNEAQ. CDR3 in amino acids: CASSFRLAEETQYF. CDR3 bases: TGTGCCAGCAGCTTCAGACTAGCAGAAGAGACCCAGTACTTC.

The CDR3 bases are TGTGCCAGTAGTCCCGACAGTCATGGCTACACCTTC. Residues: CASSPDSHGYTF. The chain is built from TRBV19 and TRBJ1-2; perhaps TRBD1 as D (5 bases). Trimming left V 5 bases short and J 6 bases short, with 10 bases between. There are 12 residues in the CDR3. The germline V gene has CDR1 LNHDA and CDR2 SQIVND (reference sequence).

The V and J genes are TRBV27 and TRBJ1-1; tentatively, D is TRBD1 (6 bases). The V end lost 11 bases, the J end lost 3 bases, and 19 bases lay between the germline ends. This CDR3 is 14 amino acids long. Germline V CDR1 and CDR2: MNHEY, SMNVEV (reference sequence). CDR3 in amino acids: CALGAGSWDTEAFF. CDR3 nucleotides: TGTGCCCTGGGGGCAGGGAGTTGGGACACTGAAGCTTTCTTT.

This clone appeared a single time. This rearrangement joins TRBV6-4 to TRBJ2-2; D is unresolved. The germline gives CDR1 MRHNA, CDR2 SNTAGT. The CDR3 is made up of 16 amino acids. V was clipped by 0 bases and J by 1 base, with 9 bases between them. This CDR3 reads CASSDSPAGNTGELFF. The CDR3 DNA follows: TGTGCCAGCAGTGACTCCCCAGCAGGGAACACCGGGGAGCTGTTTTTT.

This clone is a singleton in its sample. This chain connects TRBV5-1 to TRBJ2-5; 14 nucleotides match TRBD2. Germline V gives CDR1 SGHRS, CDR2 YFSETQ. Trimming at V came to 3 bases and at J to 2 bases, leaving 0 bases not matched to a gene. The CDR3 spans 15 residues. The CDR3 region is CASSWTSGRQETQYF. CDR3 nucleotide sequence: TGCGCCAGCAGCTGGACTAGCGGGAGGCAAGAGACCCAGTACTTC.

The chain is built from TRBV5-1 and TRBJ2-5, with 7 bases identical to TRBD1. V shed 4 bases and J 5 bases; nucleotides not matched to a gene: 11. This CDR3 spans 15 amino acids. Germline assignment: CDR1 SGHRS and CDR2 YFSETQ. CDR3 protein: CASSPEQGFIETQYF. In DNA, the CDR3 is TGCGCCAGCAGCCCGGAACAGGGGTTTATCGAGACCCAGTACTTC. The full variable domain, completed using reference TRBV5-1 and TRBJ2-5, is KAGVTQTPRYLIKTRGQQVTLSCSPISGHRSVSWYQQTPGQGLQFLFEYFSETQRNKGNFPGRFSGRQFSNSRSEMNVSTLELGDSALYLCASSPEQGFIETQYFGPGTRLLVL.

In regard to this clone: Other DNA sequences of this sample code for an identical CDR3. The chain is built from TRBV19 and TRBJ1-1, with D possibly TRBD1 on 6 matching bases. The CDR3 runs to 14 residues. V shed 1 base and J shed 4 bases, with 10 bases lying between them. Germline lookup yields CDR1 LNHDA and CDR2 SQIVND (reference sequence). The CDR3 region is CASSIVGGLTEAFF. The DNA of the CDR3 is TGTGCCAGTAGTATAGTGGGGGGGCTCACTGAAGCTTTCTTT.

CDR3 sequence reads: CASSARGYSNTGELFF. The CDR3 DNA reads as TGTGCCAGCAGCGCTAGGGGGTACTCGAACACCGGGGAGCTGTTTTTT. The chain uses TRBV11-1 and TRBJ2-2; maybe TRBD1 (6 bases). CDR1 and CDR2 from the germline V gene are SGHAT and FQDESV (reference sequence). Trimming pared 5 bases from V and 0 bases from J, leaving 13 bases between. The CDR3 consists of 16 residues.

The chain recombines TRBV2 with TRBJ2-1; 8 nucleotides align to TRBD2. Unmatched junction bases numbered 13, after V lost 5 bases and J lost 10 bases. The length of the CDR3 is 15 residues. Germline V gene sequence: CDR1 SNHLY, CDR2 FYNNEI. In DNA form, the CDR3 reads TGTGCCAGCAGTTCCGGGACTAGTTCGCCTTTCGAGCAGTTCTTC. Residues: CASSSGTSSPFEQFF. Using reference TRBV2 and TRBJ2-1 for the parts outside the CDR3, the full variable domain is EPEVTQTPSHQVTQMGQEVILRCVPISNHLYFYWYRQILGQKVEFLVSFYNNEISEKSEIFDDQFSVERPDGSNFTLKIRSTKLEDSAMYFCASSSGTSSPFEQFFGPGTRLTVL.

This clone appeared a few times. The chain links TRBV18 to TRBJ1-1; TRBD1 is a possible D gene (6 bases). From germline, CDR1 is KGHSH and CDR2 LQKENI. CDR3 length: 15 residues. The ends were cut back, 4 bases at V and 3 bases at J, with 15 bases in the middle. The CDR3 coding sequence is TGTGCCAGCTCACTATCACAGGGAGGGGACACTGAAGCTTTCTTT. The encoded protein is CASSLSQGGDTEAFF.

In this sample, this clone turned up once. The rearrangement joins TRBV6-1 to TRBJ2-7, with D maybe TRBD2 (7 bases). Germline V gene lookup returns CDR1 MNHNS and CDR2 SASEGT. V was pared by 6 bases and J by 1 base, with 16 bases between. CDR3 size: 15 residues. In DNA form, the CDR3 reads TGTGCCAGCAGGGAATGGGGGGGCTCGTCCTACGAGCAGTACTTC. It encodes CASREWGGSSYEQYF.

This chain joins TRBV9 and TRBJ2-1; TRBD2 might be the D (6 bases). The CDR3 extends over 17 amino acids. The ends were cut back, 0 bases at V and 5 bases at J, with 18 bases in the middle. Germline V gene sequence: CDR1 SGDLS, CDR2 YYNGEE. Here the CDR3 reads CASSVVFGGGNHNEQFF. The CDR3 DNA reads as TGTGCCAGCAGCGTAGTATTTGGTGGAGGGAACCACAATGAGCAGTTCTTC.

This chain uses TRBV30 with TRBJ2-1; 8 nucleotides agree with TRBD2. The CDR3 runs 15 residues. Trimming cost V 5 bases and J 1 base; bases outside gene matches: 7. Germline CDR1 is GTSNPN and CDR2 is SVGIG (reference sequence). The CDR3 sequence: CAWGSGRGSYNEQFF. CDR3 bases: TGTGCCTGGGGGAGCGGGAGAGGATCCTACAATGAGCAGTTCTTC.

The CDR3 sequence is CASSLLLAGVHEQYF. The CDR3 DNA sequence: TGTGCCAGCAGCTTACTACTAGCGGGAGTACACGAGCAGTACTTC. The chain recombines TRBV7-9 with TRBJ2-7; 11 nucleotides agree with TRBD2. J was trimmed by 5 bases and V by 2 bases; bases with no gene match: 5. CDR1 and CDR2 (germline): SEHNR, FQNEAQ (reference sequence). This CDR3 contains 15 residues.

Concerning this clone: Its ends do not fully match the called genes, so a read error is possible. J is TRBJ2-1 and V is TRBV7-9; D uncertain. Looked up from germline, CDR1 is SEHNR and CDR2 is FQNEAQ (reference sequence). CDR3 length equals 12 residues. This CDR3 is CSSSLDHLPQFF. The CDR3 nucleotides read TGTTCCAGCAGCTTAGATCACTTACCGCAGTTCTTC.

The V call is TRBV19, the J call TRBJ2-1; 10 bases agree with TRBD2. V lost 5 bases, J lost 9 bases, and 13 bases stayed unmatched. This CDR3 region has 16 residues. Germline values: CDR1 LNHDA, CDR2 SQIVND (reference sequence). CDR3 residues: CASSLRQRGGRVEQFF. CDR3 in DNA: TGTGCCAGTAGTTTGAGACAGCGGGGGGGCCGGGTTGAGCAGTTCTTC.

This clone was seen only a few times. V gene TRBV5-4 combines with J gene TRBJ1-1; D gene unclear. CDR1 is SGHNT, CDR2 YYREEE, per germline (reference sequence). V lost 4 bases and J lost 1, with 11 bases in between. There are 14 residues in the CDR3. As DNA, the CDR3 is TGTGCCAGCAGCGGAGGAGCGACGAACACTGAAGCTTTCTTT. Its translation is CASSGGATNTEAFF.